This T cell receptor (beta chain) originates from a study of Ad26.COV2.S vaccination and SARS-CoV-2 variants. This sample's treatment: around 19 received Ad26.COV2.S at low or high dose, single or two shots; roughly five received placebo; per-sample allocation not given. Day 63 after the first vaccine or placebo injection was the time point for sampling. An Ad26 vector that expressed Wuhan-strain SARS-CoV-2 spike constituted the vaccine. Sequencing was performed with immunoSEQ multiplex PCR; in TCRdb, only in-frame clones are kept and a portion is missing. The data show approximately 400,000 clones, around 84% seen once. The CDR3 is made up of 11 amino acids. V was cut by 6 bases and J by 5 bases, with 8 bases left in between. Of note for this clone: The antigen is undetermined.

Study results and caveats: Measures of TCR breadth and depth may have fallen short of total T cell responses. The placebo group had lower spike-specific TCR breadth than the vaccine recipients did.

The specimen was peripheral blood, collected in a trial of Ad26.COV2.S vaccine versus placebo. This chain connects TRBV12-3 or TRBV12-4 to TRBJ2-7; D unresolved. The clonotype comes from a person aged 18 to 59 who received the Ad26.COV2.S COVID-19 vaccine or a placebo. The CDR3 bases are TGTGCCAGCAGGTACACGGACGAGCAGTACTTC. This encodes CASRYTDEQYF.